Shown below are 20 T cell receptor beta chains from a single sample sequenced in a study of T cell responses to AZD1222 COVID-19 vaccine. Profiling relied on immunoSEQ multiplex PCR, and the TCRdb table lists in-frame clones only, not all of them. Altogether about 94,000 clones are present, around 84% being singletons, with the ten largest covering roughly 4.5%. The starting material was peripheral blood, obtained 28 days after the second AZD1222 dose. Receptors originate from an adult who received the AZD1222 COVID-19 vaccine.

The rearrangement joins TRBV7-8 to TRBJ2-1; perhaps D is TRBD1 or TRBD2 (5 bases each). CDR3 length equals 15 residues. In germline, CDR1 is SGHVS, CDR2 FQNEAQ. The V gene lost 5 bases and the J gene lost 8 bases, with 19 bases spanning the gap. The DNA for the CDR3 is TGTGCCAGCAGCGACTACGCCGGGGCTGTGGATGAGCAGTTCTTC. Protein product: CASSDYAGAVDEQFF. The full variable domain, with the rest looked up from reference TRBV7-8 and TRBJ2-1, is GAGVSQSPRYKVAKRGQDVALRCDPISGHVSLFWYQQALGQGPEFLTYFQNEAQLDKSGLPSDRFFAERPEGSVSTLKIQRTQQEDSAVYLCASSDYAGAVDEQFFGPGTRLTVL.

The V gene is TRBV29-1, the J gene TRBJ1-1, with 8 nucleotides matching TRBD1. The CDR3 has 13 amino acids. J was trimmed by 4 bases and V by 5 bases; bases with no gene match: 6. In germline, CDR1 is SQVTM, CDR2 ANQGSEA. The CDR3 nucleotides are TGCAGCGTTACAGACAGGGGTGGCACTGAAGCTTTCTTT. This codes for CSVTDRGGTEAFF.

The rearrangement uses TRBV4-3 and TRBJ2-7; 8 bases are shared with TRBD2. V trimming: 0 bases; J trimming: 3 bases; junction bases outside the gene matches: 7. This CDR3 region has 16 residues. Germline loops: CDR1 LGHNA, CDR2 YSLEER. CDR3 nucleotides: TGCGCCAGCAGCCAAGAGCTAGCGGGCCAAGTCTACGAGCAGTACTTC. Protein sequence: CASSQELAGQVYEQYF.

V and J are TRBV10-3 and TRBJ1-6; possibly TRBD1 for D (5 bases). In germline, CDR1 is ENHRY, CDR2 SYGVKD. The CDR3 has 16 amino acids. V was pared by 2 bases and J by 9 bases, with 17 bases between. The CDR3 here is CAISEGRAGFVSPLHF. The DNA for the CDR3 is TGTGCCATCAGTGAGGGCAGGGCGGGCTTCGTTTCACCCCTCCACTTT.

The gene calls are TRBV4-1 and TRBJ1-2; D is possibly TRBD1 (5 bases). Germline V CDR1 and CDR2: MGHRA, YSYEKL. The germline V and J ends were trimmed by 2 bases and 4 bases, with 17 bases remaining between them. The CDR3 runs to 16 residues. The CDR3 protein is CASSQPGQLPVYGYTF. CDR3 sequence (DNA): TGCGCCAGCAGCCAACCAGGACAACTCCCGGTCTATGGCTACACCTTC.

The rearrangement links TRBV5-1 to TRBJ1-5, with TRBD1 matching 10 bases. Trimming removed 3 bases from V and 5 bases from J; junction bases left unmatched: 2. The CDR3 covers 14 residues. Germline V lookup: CDR1 SGHRS, CDR2 YFSETQ. CDR3 sequence: CASSSGQGDQPQHF. The CDR3 DNA follows: TGCGCCAGCAGCTCCGGACAGGGGGATCAGCCCCAGCATTTT.

This clone has a handful of counts. The gene calls are TRBV5-1 and TRBJ1-2, with D possibly TRBD1 on 5 matching bases. Germline assignment: CDR1 SGHRS and CDR2 YFSETQ. The CDR3 covers 12 residues. Trimming pared 0 bases from V and 9 bases from J, leaving 9 bases between. The CDR3, as DNA: TGCGCCAGCAGCTTGGCCACGGGGCGCTACACCTTC. This translates into CASSLATGRYTF.

Turning to this clone: Within the sample, other DNA sequences also encode this same CDR3. The V gene is TRBV9, the J gene TRBJ1-1; no clear D gene. The CDR3 contains 14 residues. CDR1 is SGDLS and CDR2 is YYNGEE in the germline V gene. V gave up 2 bases and J gave up 0 bases, with 8 bases separating them. The chain's CDR3 is CASSVTAMNTEAFF. CDR3 in DNA: TGTGCCAGCAGCGTCACAGCCATGAACACTGAAGCTTTCTTT.

Here the CDR3 DNA reads TGCGCCAGCAGCTTGGTAGGCGGGGGGGCCCTAAGAGATACGCAGTATTTT. Translating it yields CASSLVGGGALRDTQYF. V gene TRBV5-1 combines with J gene TRBJ2-3; 9 nucleotides align to TRBD2. The ends lost 0 bases at V and 5 bases at J; junction bases unmatched: 10. CDR3 length: 17 amino acids. Germline V CDR1 and CDR2: SGHRS, YFSETQ.

In its sample, this clone was seen once. V and J are TRBV5-1 and TRBJ1-3; D possibly corresponds to TRBD1 (6 bases). Trimming removed 3 bases at V and 0 bases at J, with 13 bases between. Germline V gene data show CDR1 as SGHRS and CDR2 as YFSETQ. The CDR3 spans 16 residues. CDR3 bases: TGCGCCAGCAGCTCGGACATGGGACACTCTGGAAACACCATATATTTT. Protein product: CASSSDMGHSGNTIYF.

This sequence joins TRBV11-3 and TRBJ2-7, with TRBD1 matching over 8 bases. Germline trimming cut 2 bases from V and 3 bases from J; bases unmatched to any gene: 6. The CDR3 sequence is 15 residues long. CDR1 and CDR2 from the germline V gene are SGHNT and YENEEA. The chain's CDR3 is CASSLRGDRSYEQYF. In DNA, the CDR3 is TGTGCCAGCAGCTTAAGGGGGGACAGGAGCTACGAGCAGTACTTC. Supplemented by reference TRBV11-3 and TRBJ2-7, the full variable domain reads EAGVVQSPRYKIIEKKQPVAFWCNPISGHNTLYWYLQNLGQGPELLIRYENEEAVDDSQLPKDRFSAERLKGVDSTLKIQPAELGDSAVYLCASSLRGDRSYEQYFGPGTRLTVT.

The V call is TRBV30, the J call TRBJ1-1, with D perhaps TRBD1 (5 bases). V lost 4 bases, J lost 1 base, and 7 bases lay in between. Germline loops: CDR1 GTSNPN, CDR2 SVGIG (reference sequence). The CDR3 spans 12 residues. The DNA of the CDR3 is TGTGCCTGGAAGAGGGGGAACACTGAAGCTTTCTTT. Protein sequence: CAWKRGNTEAFF. Full variable domain (rest looked up from reference TRBV30 and TRBJ1-1): SQTIHQWPATLVQPVGSPLSLECTVEGTSNPNLYWYRQAAGRGLQLLFYSVGIGQISSEVPQNLSASRPQDRQFILSSKKLLLSDSGFYLCAWKRGNTEAFFGQGTRLTVV.

V and J are TRBV6-5 and TRBJ1-1; D is ambiguous. This CDR3 spans 13 amino acids. Germline CDR1 reads MNHEY; CDR2 reads SVGAGI. The V end was cut by 0 bases, the J end by 6 bases, with 8 bases between. CDR3 residues: CASSYSKLAEAFF. The DNA of the CDR3 is TGTGCCAGCAGTTACTCGAAGTTGGCTGAAGCTTTCTTT.

As concerns this clone: Other DNA sequences from this sample encode an identical CDR3 as well. The V call is TRBV18, the J call TRBJ2-1; no reliable D call. Germline lookup yields CDR1 KGHSH and CDR2 LQKENI. This CDR3 contains 13 residues. V was shortened by 0 bases and J by 8 bases, with 8 bases between the two germline ends. CDR3 sequence: CASSPPSADEQFF. Written as DNA, the CDR3 is TGTGCCAGCTCACCACCTTCAGCTGATGAGCAGTTCTTC.

The chain recombines TRBV15 with TRBJ2-7; TRBD1 aligns across 10 bases. Germline CDR1 reads LNHNV; CDR2 reads YYDKDF (reference sequence). V lost 3 bases and J lost 6; bases outside the gene matches: 8. The CDR3 is made up of 15 amino acids. CDR3 residues: CATSRPGQGGPEQYF. The CDR3 DNA reads as TGTGCCACCAGCAGGCCTGGACAGGGGGGACCCGAGCAGTACTTC.

The V call is TRBV5-1, the J call TRBJ2-5; 7 nucleotides line up with TRBD1. CDR3 length: 18 amino acids. The germline CDR1 and CDR2 sequences are SGHRS and YFSETQ. The V segment lost 5 bases and the J segment 1 base; nucleotides outside the gene matches: 17. The CDR3 spells CASSFESPGQKAQETQYF. For the CDR3, the DNA is TGCGCCAGCAGTTTTGAGTCTCCGGGACAGAAGGCCCAAGAGACCCAGTACTTC.

V is TRBV18 and J is TRBJ2-3, with a tentative D call TRBD1 (5 bases). V lost 3 bases, J lost 0 bases, and 13 bases lay in between. The CDR3 covers 16 residues. Per germline, CDR1 KGHSH and CDR2 LQKENI. CDR3 sequence reads: CASSPAGHPSTDTQYF. The CDR3 coding sequence is TGTGCCAGCTCACCGGCAGGGCATCCTAGCACAGATACGCAGTATTTT.

V is TRBV9 and J is TRBJ1-3; 8 nucleotides match TRBD1. The V and J ends lost 0 bases and 7 bases, in that order; junction bases with no gene match: 3. CDR3 length equals 14 residues. Germline values: CDR1 SGDLS, CDR2 YYNGEE. The CDR3 loop is CASSVAGGGNTIYF. For the CDR3, the DNA is TGTGCCAGCAGCGTAGCAGGGGGCGGCAACACCATATATTTT.

V gene TRBV5-1 combines with J gene TRBJ1-3; the D is unclear. Between the trimmed V and J ends, which lost 0 bases and 0 bases, there was a span of 10 bases. Germline assignment: CDR1 SGHRS and CDR2 YFSETQ. This CDR3 has 16 residues. CDR3 region: CASSLDSFISGNTIYF. Written as DNA, the CDR3 is TGCGCCAGCAGCTTGGACAGTTTTATCTCTGGAAACACCATATATTTT.

This rearrangement joins TRBV5-4 to TRBJ2-7, with D perhaps matching TRBD2 (5 bases). Trimming took off 3 bases at V and 6 bases at J, with 13 bases between the two ends. CDR1 is SGHNT and CDR2 is YYREEE in the germline V gene (reference sequence). This CDR3 contains 13 residues. CDR3 loop: CASSWDPGSEQYF. In DNA, the CDR3 is TGTGCCAGCAGCTGGGATCCGGGGTCCGAGCAGTACTTC.